A single sample gave rise to the 28 T cell receptor beta chains below, sequenced in a study of T cell responses to AZD1222 COVID-19 vaccine. The protocol was immunoSEQ multiplex PCR, while the TCRdb copy is restricted to in-frame clones and leaves out a portion. The data show under 150,000 clones, just under 95% seen once. The starting material was peripheral blood, obtained 28 days after the second AZD1222 dose. Receptor source: an adult who received the AZD1222 COVID-19 vaccine.

The chain carries TRBV27 and TRBJ2-1; no clear D. CDR1 and CDR2 (germline): MNHEY, SMNVEV (reference sequence). CDR3 length: 15 amino acids. V lost 5 bases and J 4 bases, leaving 15 bases between the germline ends. CDR3 in amino acids: CASSLGSPHYNEQFF. The CDR3 nucleotides are TGTGCCAGCAGTCTCGGATCGCCACATTACAATGAGCAGTTCTTC.

The chain uses TRBV14 and TRBJ2-1, with D unresolved. CDR1 and CDR2 from the germline V gene are SGHDN and FVKESK. The CDR3 totals 14 residues. V was shortened by 4 bases and J by 2 bases, with 9 bases between the two germline ends. The CDR3 DNA reads as TGTGCCAGCAGCCCAATTTCCCCCTACAATGAGCAGTTCTTC. Its translation: CASSPISPYNEQFF. Complete variable domain (other parts from reference TRBV14 and TRBJ2-1): EAGVTQFPSHSVIEKGQTVTLRCDPISGHDNLYWYRRVMGKEIKFLLHFVKESKQDESGMPNNRFLAERTGGTYSTLKVQPAELEDSGVYFCASSPISPYNEQFFGPGTRLTVL.

The genes are TRBV5-1 and TRBJ2-5; D is unresolved. Between the trimmed V and J ends, which lost 3 bases and 2 bases, there was a span of 5 bases. This CDR3 is built from 12 residues. Germline V CDR1 and CDR2: SGHRS, YFSETQ. CDR3 sequence reads: CASSYTQETQYF. The CDR3 DNA reads TGCGCCAGCAGCTACACACAAGAGACCCAGTACTTC.

The chain employs TRBV7-2 and TRBJ1-1; D is perhaps TRBD1 (6 bases). This CDR3 contains 14 residues. Trimming removed 1 base at V and 4 bases at J, with 10 bases between. Germline lookup yields CDR1 SGHTA and CDR2 FQGNSA. CDR3 DNA sequence: TGTGCCAGCAGCTTAGAACCGGACAGCACTGAAGCTTTCTTT. It yields the protein CASSLEPDSTEAFF.

The chain couples TRBV27 to TRBJ2-7; D not certain. The CDR3 runs 14 residues. Trimming removed 3 bases at V and 6 bases at J, with 15 bases between. The V gene's germline CDR1 is MNHEY and CDR2 SMNVEV (reference sequence). Here the CDR3 DNA reads TGTGCCAGCAGTTTTGCCACAGTGGGTGGCGAGCAGTACTTC. As protein: CASSFATVGGEQYF.

J is TRBJ2-7 and V is TRBV7-7, with D possibly matching TRBD2 (7 bases). The CDR3 consists of 15 residues. The V end was cut by 5 bases, the J end by 1 base, with 15 bases between. Germline CDR1 reads SSHAT; CDR2 reads FNYEAQ (reference sequence). The CDR3 DNA sequence: TGTGCCAGCAGCGCCGGGGGGCAGGGGTCCTACGAGCAGTACTTC. Translated: CASSAGGQGSYEQYF.

V gene TRBV24-1 combines with J gene TRBJ2-1, with D tentatively TRBD1 (5 bases). Trimming shortened V by 0 bases and J by 10 bases, and 9 bases separated the two germline ends. This CDR3 is built from 13 residues. In germline, CDR1 is KGHDR, CDR2 SFDVKD. The CDR3 sequence: CATSDLLHREQFF. CDR3 nucleotides: TGTGCCACCAGTGATTTGCTTCACAGGGAGCAGTTCTTC.

This chain uses TRBV4-3 with TRBJ1-1; D unresolved. CDR1 is LGHNA and CDR2 is YSLEER in the germline V gene. The ends were cut back, 2 bases at V and 1 base at J, with 11 bases in the middle. The CDR3 contains 15 residues. CDR3 bases: TGCGCCAGCAGCCAAAACAGTTTTGGGAACACTGAAGCTTTCTTT. Its translation is CASSQNSFGNTEAFF.

The gene calls are TRBV6-9 and TRBJ1-1, with D unclear. In germline, CDR1 is MNHGY, CDR2 SVAAGI. V lost 6 bases and J lost 2, with 13 bases in between. CDR3 length equals 14 residues. CDR3 sequence reads: CASRKRSINTEAFF. In DNA, the CDR3 is TGTGCCAGCAGAAAGAGATCGATTAACACTGAAGCTTTCTTT.

CDR3 bases: TGTGCCAGCAGTTACTTTCCCGGGACTAGAGGGGAAGAGACCCAGTACTTC. Translated, it gives CASSYFPGTRGEETQYF. The chain has TRBV6-2 or TRBV6-3 and TRBJ2-5, with 8 positions matching TRBD2. The CDR3 loop spans 17 amino acids. V shed 1 base and J 3 bases; nucleotides not matched to a gene: 10. Germline V gene data show CDR1 as MNHEY and CDR2 as SVGEGT.

This chain links TRBV5-6 with TRBJ2-3; unclear D gene. Trimming stripped 2 bases from V and 2 bases from J, with 6 bases between. The CDR3 loop spans 13 amino acids. CDR1 and CDR2 (germline): SGHDT, YYEEEE. The CDR3 DNA is TGTGCCAGCAGCTTTGACTTCACAGATACGCAGTATTTT. It encodes CASSFDFTDTQYF.

The genes are TRBV5-5 and TRBJ1-5; tentatively, D is TRBD1 (5 bases). Germline V CDR1 and CDR2: SGHKS, YYEKEE (reference sequence). The CDR3 spans 13 residues. V lost 0 bases and J lost 4, with 5 bases in between. The CDR3 sequence: CASSLAGNQPQHF. CDR3 nucleotide sequence: TGTGCCAGCAGCTTGGCAGGGAATCAGCCCCAGCATTTT.

The chain links TRBV19 to TRBJ1-4; TRBD1 matches at 9 bases. The CDR3 runs to 13 residues. Germline CDR1 LNHDA, CDR2 SQIVND (reference sequence). The J segment lost 10 bases and the V segment lost 9 bases, leaving 9 bases of the junction unmatched. The CDR3 protein is CASFGQGRGKLFF. As DNA, the CDR3 is TGTGCCAGCTTCGGACAGGGGAGGGGAAAACTGTTTTTT.

The J gene is TRBJ1-2, the V gene TRBV4-3; D may be TRBD1 (5 bases). The CDR3 length is 15 residues. CDR1 is LGHNA and CDR2 is YSLEER in the germline V gene. The ends were cut back, 0 bases at V and 6 bases at J, with 14 bases in the middle. DNA of the CDR3: TGCGCCAGCAGCCAAGATCACCGGGGGTTCAATGGCTACACCTTC. This codes for CASSQDHRGFNGYTF.

The chain uses TRBV9 and TRBJ2-1, with 12 bases identical to TRBD2. The CDR3 spans 17 residues. Germline V gives CDR1 SGDLS, CDR2 YYNGEE. V was clipped by 0 bases and J by 5 bases; unmatched bases: 6. The CDR3 DNA sequence: TGTGCCAGCAGCGTAGCTCCGACTAGCGGGAGAAACAATGAGCAGTTCTTC. It encodes CASSVAPTSGRNNEQFF. Looking up the rest from reference TRBV9 and TRBJ2-1 gives the full variable domain: DSGVTQTPKHLITATGQRVTLRCSPRSGDLSVYWYQQSLDQGLQFLIQYYNGEERAKGNILERFSAQQFPDLHSELNLSSLELGDSALYFCASSVAPTSGRNNEQFFGPGTRLTVL.

This chain joins TRBV25-1 and TRBJ2-3, with D hard to call. Trimming removed 5 bases from V and 1 base from J, with 10 bases in between. The CDR3 is 14 amino acids. CDR1 MGHDK and CDR2 SYGVNS come from the germline V gene. The CDR3 protein is CASSSPVGTDTQYF. The CDR3 region has the DNA TGTGCCAGCAGTTCCCCCGTTGGCACAGATACGCAGTATTTT.

The chain carries TRBV12-3 or TRBV12-4 and TRBJ1-5; 7 bases agree with TRBD1. The length of the CDR3 is 13 residues. V shed 2 bases and J 5 bases; nucleotides not matched to a gene: 0. The CDR3 loop reads CASSLTGDQPQHF. For the CDR3, the DNA is TGTGCCAGCAGTTTAACAGGGGATCAGCCCCAGCATTTT.

V and J are TRBV24-1 and TRBJ2-3, with 13 bases identical to TRBD2. The CDR3 has 16 residues. Germline V gene data show CDR1 as KGHDR and CDR2 as SFDVKD. With 5 bases clipped from V and 6 bases from J, the junction kept 7 bases outside the gene matches. The CDR3 sequence is CATSGVTSGGPDTQYF. The CDR3 coding sequence is TGTGCCACCAGTGGCGTGACTAGCGGGGGGCCGGATACGCAGTATTTT.

V gene TRBV7-9 combines with J gene TRBJ2-1; 8 nucleotides line up with TRBD1. The V gene end was trimmed by 8 bases and the J gene end by 6 bases; junction bases not matched to a gene: 9. The V gene's germline CDR1 is SEHNR and CDR2 FQNEAQ (reference sequence). The CDR3 has 14 residues. The DNA of the CDR3 is TGTGCCAGCGCCTCGGACAGGGCTAGCAATGAGCAGTTCTTC. It yields the protein CASASDRASNEQFF.

The CDR3 sequence: CASSQGLAGGLSDEQYF. CDR3 DNA: TGTGCCAGCAGCCAGGGACTAGCGGGGGGATTGTCAGACGAGCAGTACTTC. The rearrangement links TRBV7-2 to TRBJ2-7; 15 bases line up with TRBD2. Germline CDR1 is SGHTA and CDR2 is FQGNSA. This CDR3 is built from 17 residues. With 5 bases clipped from V and 5 bases from J, the junction kept 10 bases outside the gene matches.

The chain couples TRBV19 to TRBJ1-2; TRBD1 might be the D (6 bases). The V end lost 6 bases, the J end lost 4 bases, and 12 bases lay between the germline ends. This CDR3 is 13 amino acids long. CDR1 and CDR2 from the germline V gene are LNHDA and SQIVND (reference sequence). CDR3 in amino acids: CASRSQGSYGYTF. The CDR3 DNA reads as TGTGCCAGTAGATCACAGGGTAGCTATGGCTACACCTTC.

The V and J genes are TRBV5-1 and TRBJ2-2; D unclear. Germline lookup yields CDR1 SGHRS and CDR2 YFSETQ. This CDR3 comprises 16 residues. Trimming pared 1 base from V and 0 bases from J, leaving 10 bases between. The CDR3 loop reads CASSLSSTTNTGELFF. CDR3 in DNA: TGCGCCAGCAGCTTGTCCAGCACCACGAACACCGGGGAGCTGTTTTTT.

The chain carries TRBV10-3 and TRBJ1-2; D possibly corresponds to TRBD1 (5 bases). Germline V CDR1 and CDR2: ENHRY, SYGVKD. V lost 7 bases to trimming and J lost 7 bases, with 28 bases between them. The CDR3 runs 17 residues. The DNA for the CDR3 is TGTGCCATCAAGGCAGCGGACAACCCATCATCCAATCCTGGCTACACCTTC. This gives the protein CAIKAADNPSSNPGYTF.

This chain connects TRBV3-1 (or the pseudogene TRBV3-2) to TRBJ2-7; D might be TRBD2 (6 bases). The V end lost 3 bases, the J end lost 0 bases, and 15 bases lay between the germline ends. This CDR3 spans 16 amino acids. CDR1 is LGHDT, CDR2 YNNKEL, per germline (reference sequence). The CDR3 is CASSHFSGSSSYEQYF. CDR3 in DNA: TGTGCCAGCAGCCATTTTAGCGGATCTAGCTCCTACGAGCAGTACTTC.

This clone was detected a few times. V is TRBV2 and J is TRBJ1-1; TRBD1 agrees at 7 bases. With 6 bases clipped from V and 0 bases from J, the junction kept 10 bases outside the gene matches. Looked up from germline, CDR1 is SNHLY and CDR2 is FYNNEI. The CDR3 sequence is 16 residues long. This chain's CDR3 is CASSQAGGGMNTEAFF. CDR3 DNA: TGTGCCAGCAGCCAAGCGGGAGGGGGCATGAACACTGAAGCTTTCTTT.

For the CDR3, the DNA is TGTGCCAGCAGTTCCTTAATCCGAACCGGGACGGTGGGGGAAGAGCAGTACTTC. Encoded protein: CASSSLIRTGTVGEEQYF. V is TRBV28 and J is TRBJ2-7; TRBD1 or TRBD2 may be the D gene (5 bases each). CDR1 is MDHEN and CDR2 is SYDVKM in the germline V gene. V lost 4 bases to trimming and J lost 7 bases, with 29 bases between them. The CDR3 is made up of 18 amino acids. Combining the CDR3 with reference TRBV28 and TRBJ2-7 gives the whole variable domain DVKVTQSSRYLVKRTGEKVFLECVQDMDHENMFWYRQDPGLGLRLIYFSYDVKMKEKGDIPEGYSVSREKKERFSLILESASTNQTSMYLCASSSLIRTGTVGEEQYFGPGTRLTVT.

The V and J genes are TRBV11-3 and TRBJ2-1; D gene uncertain. The CDR3 sequence is 13 residues long. Germline CDR1 reads SGHNT; CDR2 reads YENEEA. The germline V and J ends were trimmed by 0 bases and 5 bases, with 5 bases remaining between them. Here the CDR3 reads CASSLDGNNEQFF. CDR3 nucleotide sequence: TGTGCCAGCAGCTTAGATGGGAACAATGAGCAGTTCTTC.

The gene calls are TRBV6-2 or TRBV6-3 and TRBJ1-6; D gene unclear. The V end was cut by 5 bases, the J end by 9 bases, with 17 bases between. The CDR3 contains 15 residues. Germline CDR1 and CDR2: MNHEY and SVGEGT. DNA of the CDR3: TGTGCCAGCAGTCCGCGAGAGGTTCGGAGTTCACCCCTCCACTTT. Translated, it gives CASSPREVRSSPLHF.